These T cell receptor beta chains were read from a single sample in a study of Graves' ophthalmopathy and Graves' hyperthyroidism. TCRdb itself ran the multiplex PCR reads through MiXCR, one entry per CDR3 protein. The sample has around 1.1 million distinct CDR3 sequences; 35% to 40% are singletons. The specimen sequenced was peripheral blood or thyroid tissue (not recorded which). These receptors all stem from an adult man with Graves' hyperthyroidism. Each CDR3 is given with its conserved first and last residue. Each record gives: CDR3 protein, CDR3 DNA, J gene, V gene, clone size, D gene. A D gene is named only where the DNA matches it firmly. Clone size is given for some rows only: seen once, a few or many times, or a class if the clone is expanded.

CDR3: CSARLQGAVEQYF
DNA: TGCAGTGCTAGACTCCAGGGGGCGGTCGAGCAGTACTTC
J: TRBJ2-7
V: TRBV20-1
size: many
D: TRBD1

CDR3: CASSDSRGQYGELFF
DNA: TGTGCCAGCAGTGATAGCAGGGGGCAGTACGGGGAGCTGTTTTTT
J: TRBJ2-2
V: TRBV10-3
size: few
D: TRBD1

CDR3: CASSQDQASGYEQYF
DNA: TGCGCCAGCAGCCAAGATCAGGCTAGCGGTTACGAGCAGTACTTC
J: TRBJ2-7
V: TRBV4-1
size: -
D: TRBD2

CDR3: CATKTSSRSSYEQYF
DNA: TGTGCCACCAAGACGTCAAGTCGCAGCTCCTACGAGCAGTACTTC
J: TRBJ2-7
V: TRBV10-3
size: -
D: -

CDR3: CASSPGGSGGYTF
DNA: TGTGCCAGCAGTCCAGGGGGAAGTGGTGGCTACACCTTC
J: TRBJ1-2
V: TRBV27
size: few
D: TRBD1

CDR3: CASSVSSAGQNTGELFF
DNA: TGTGCCAGCAGCGTGTCGTCGGCGGGACAGAACACCGGGGAGCTGTTTTTC
J: TRBJ2-2
V: TRBV9
size: once
D: -

CDR3: CASSPRDRGKGEQYF
DNA: TGTGCCAGCAGCCCCCGGGACAGGGGAAAAGGGGAGCAGTACTTC
J: TRBJ2-7
V: TRBV9
size: few
D: TRBD1

CDR3: CASSQRGGHEKLFF
DNA: TGTGCCAGCAGCCAAAGGGGGGGACATGAAAAACTGTTTTTT
J: TRBJ1-4
V: TRBV7-9
size: -
D: -

CDR3: CASSHATTNEKLFF
DNA: TGTGCCAGCAGCCACGCGACAACTAATGAAAAACTGTTTTTT
J: TRBJ1-4
V: TRBV28
size: -
D: -

CDR3: CASSLYGQGAYEQYF
DNA: TGTGCCAGCAGCTTATATGGCCAGGGAGCCTACGAGCAGTACTTC
J: TRBJ2-7
V: TRBV7-2
size: few
D: -

CDR3: CASSPGDRIGYGYTF
DNA: TGCGCCAGCAGCCCCGGGGACAGAATCGGCTATGGCTACACCTTC
J: TRBJ1-2
V: TRBV7-9
size: few
D: TRBD1

CDR3: CATSRKRQGSNQPQHF
DNA: TGTGCCACCAGCAGAAAACGACAGGGTAGCAATCAGCCCCAGCATTTT
J: TRBJ1-5
V: TRBV15
size: many
D: TRBD1

CDR3: CASSGQGGEKLFF
DNA: TGCGCCAGCAGCGGCCAGGGTGGTGAAAAACTGTTTTTT
J: TRBJ1-4
V: TRBV5-1
size: -
D: -

CDR3: CASSEPERISGYTF
DNA: TGTGCCAGCAGTGAACCCGAGAGGATCTCAGGCTACACCTTC
J: TRBJ1-2
V: TRBV25-1
size: once
D: -

CDR3: CASSYAVGDTEAFF
DNA: TGTGCCAGCAGTTACGCCGTTGGGGACACTGAAGCTTTCTTT
J: TRBJ1-1
V: TRBV18
size: few
D: -

CDR3: CASSSLGRAYGYTF
DNA: TGTGCCAGCAGTTCCCTTGGCAGGGCCTATGGCTACACCTTC
J: TRBJ1-2
V: TRBV12-3/TRBV12-4
size: many
D: -

CDR3: CASRLSDTQYF
DNA: TGTGCCAGTAGGTTGTCAGATACGCAGTATTTT
J: TRBJ2-3
V: TRBV2
size: -
D: -

CDR3: CASSLARQGGDSHF
DNA: TGTGCCAGCAGCTTGGCCCGCCAGGGGGGGGACTCCCACTTT
J: TRBJ1-6
V: TRBV5-6
size: -
D: TRBD1

CDR3: CASSQRSATNEKLFF
DNA: TGCGCCAGCAGCCAAAGATCTGCAACTAATGAAAAACTGTTTTTT
J: TRBJ1-4
V: TRBV4-3
size: few
D: -

CDR3: CASSLGAGQDQETQYF
DNA: TGCGCCAGCAGCTTGGGGGCGGGACAGGACCAAGAGACCCAGTACTTC
J: TRBJ2-5
V: TRBV5-1
size: many
D: TRBD1

CDR3: CASSVFPGQVSYEQYF
DNA: TGTGCCAGCAGCGTTTTCCCGGGACAGGTATCCTACGAGCAGTACTTC
J: TRBJ2-7
V: TRBV7-9
size: few
D: TRBD1

CDR3: CASSASGKGYEQYF
DNA: TGTGCCAGCAGTGCTAGCGGGAAAGGGTACGAGCAGTACTTC
J: TRBJ2-7
V: TRBV7-2
size: -
D: TRBD2

CDR3: CASSDLLGTAYNQPQHF
DNA: TGTGCCAGCAGTGATCTCTTGGGGACAGCATACAATCAGCCCCAGCATTTT
J: TRBJ1-5
V: TRBV6-1
size: few
D: TRBD1

CDR3: CASSDGAPQGDSYEQYF
DNA: TGTGCCAGCAGTGACGGCGCCCCCCAGGGGGATTCCTACGAGCAGTACTTC
J: TRBJ2-7
V: TRBV6-4
size: -
D: TRBD1

CDR3: CSVAEAGGPHEQYF
DNA: TGCAGCGTTGCCGAAGCGGGAGGGCCCCACGAGCAGTACTTC
J: TRBJ2-7
V: TRBV29-1
size: many
D: TRBD2

CDR3: CSLERNYGYTF
DNA: TGCAGCTTGGAACGGAACTATGGCTACACCTTC
J: TRBJ1-2
V: TRBV29-1
size: -
D: -